This TCR beta chain comes out of a study of identical twins. Each donor (without exception) was a healthy Caucasian. One entry per CDR3 protein results from TCRdb running MiXCR on the 5' RACE reads. The sample has around 550,000 distinct CDR3 sequences; roughly 15% are singletons. These data also formed part of another study, on yellow fever vaccine responses in identical twins.

This sequence was found in a woman aged 18-29 years in good health. The sample consisted of CD4+ T cells sorted from blood.

The CDR3 nucleotides read TGCAGTGCGGAAAAAGGCGGGAGGGCCGGGGATGAGCAGTTCTTC. This gives the protein CSAEKGGRAGDEQFF. This chain links TRBV20-1 with TRBJ2-1; 9 nucleotides line up with TRBD2. Germline values: CDR1 DFQATT, CDR2 SNEGSKA (reference sequence). J lost 8 bases, V lost 6 bases, and 14 bases had no gene match. The CDR3 runs 15 residues.